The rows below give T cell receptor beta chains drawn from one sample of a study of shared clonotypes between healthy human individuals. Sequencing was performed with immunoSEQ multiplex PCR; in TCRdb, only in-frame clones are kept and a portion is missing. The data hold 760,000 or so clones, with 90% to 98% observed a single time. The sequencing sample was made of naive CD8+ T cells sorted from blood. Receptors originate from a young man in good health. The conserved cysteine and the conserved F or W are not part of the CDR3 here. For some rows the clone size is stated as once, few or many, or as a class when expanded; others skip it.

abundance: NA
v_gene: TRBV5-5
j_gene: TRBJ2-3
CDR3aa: ASSFFLEASTDTQY

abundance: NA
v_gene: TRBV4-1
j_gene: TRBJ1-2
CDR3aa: ASSQVVGPHGYT

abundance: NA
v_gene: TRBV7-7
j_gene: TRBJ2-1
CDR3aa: ASSLALSSYNEQF

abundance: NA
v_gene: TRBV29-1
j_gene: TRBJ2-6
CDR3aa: SVVDTDSGANVLT

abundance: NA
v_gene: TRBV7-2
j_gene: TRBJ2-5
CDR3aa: ASSRDRAAETQY

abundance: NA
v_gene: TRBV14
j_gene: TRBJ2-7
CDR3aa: ASSQRQYEQY

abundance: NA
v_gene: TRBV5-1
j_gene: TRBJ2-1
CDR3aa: ASSLEGTTYNEQF

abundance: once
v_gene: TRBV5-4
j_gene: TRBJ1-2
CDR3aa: ASSLMGTGAYGYT

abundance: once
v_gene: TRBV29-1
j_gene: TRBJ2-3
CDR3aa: SVEYGTGVSFDTQY

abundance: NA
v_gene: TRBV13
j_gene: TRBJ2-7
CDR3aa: ASNRRTEKPYEQY

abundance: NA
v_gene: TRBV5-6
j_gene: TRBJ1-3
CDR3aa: ASSPLEGDTIY

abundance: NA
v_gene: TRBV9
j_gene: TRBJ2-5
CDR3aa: ASGGEGSETQY

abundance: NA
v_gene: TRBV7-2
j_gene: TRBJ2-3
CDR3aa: ALYRPQREVVRTDTQY

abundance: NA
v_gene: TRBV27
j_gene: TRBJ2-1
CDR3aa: ASSPTYNEQF

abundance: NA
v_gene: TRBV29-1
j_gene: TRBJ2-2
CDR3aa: SVEEITGGKAGELF

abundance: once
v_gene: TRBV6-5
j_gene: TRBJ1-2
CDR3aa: ASSYSAGAANYGYT